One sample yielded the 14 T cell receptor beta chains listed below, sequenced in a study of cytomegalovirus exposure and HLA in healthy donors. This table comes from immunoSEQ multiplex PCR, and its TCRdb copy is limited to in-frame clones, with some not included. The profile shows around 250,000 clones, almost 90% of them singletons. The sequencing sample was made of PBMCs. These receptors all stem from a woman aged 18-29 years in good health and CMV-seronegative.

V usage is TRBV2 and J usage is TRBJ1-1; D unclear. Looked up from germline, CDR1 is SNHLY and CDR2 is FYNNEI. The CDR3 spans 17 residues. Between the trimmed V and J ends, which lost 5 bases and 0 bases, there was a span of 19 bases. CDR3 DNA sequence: TGTGCCAGCAGTCGGATACGGAGAGGGCACATGAACACTGAAGCTTTCTTT. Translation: CASSRIRRGHMNTEAFF.

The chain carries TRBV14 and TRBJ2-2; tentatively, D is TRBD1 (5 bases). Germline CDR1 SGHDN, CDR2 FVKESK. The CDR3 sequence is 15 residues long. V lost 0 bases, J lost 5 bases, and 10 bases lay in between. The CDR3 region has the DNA TGTGCCAGCAGCCAAGACGTCCAGGGTACCGGGGAGCTGTTTTTT. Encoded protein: CASSQDVQGTGELFF. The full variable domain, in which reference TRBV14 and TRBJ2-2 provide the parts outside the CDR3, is EAGVTQFPSHSVIEKGQTVTLRCDPISGHDNLYWYRRVMGKEIKFLLHFVKESKQDESGMPNNRFLAERTGGTYSTLKVQPAELEDSGVYFCASSQDVQGTGELFFGEGSRLTVL.

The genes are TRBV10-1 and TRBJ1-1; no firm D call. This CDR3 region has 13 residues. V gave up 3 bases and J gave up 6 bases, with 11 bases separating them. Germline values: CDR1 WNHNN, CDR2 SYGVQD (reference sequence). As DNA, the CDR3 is TGCGCCAGCAGTGACGGGTTTAGTGCTGAAGCTTTCTTT. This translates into CASSDGFSAEAFF.

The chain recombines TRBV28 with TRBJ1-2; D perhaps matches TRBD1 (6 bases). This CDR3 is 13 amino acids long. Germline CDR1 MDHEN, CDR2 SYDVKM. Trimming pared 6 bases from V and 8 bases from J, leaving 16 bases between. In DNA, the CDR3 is TGTGCCAGCAGCCTGGGGGCCTGGACGGGCTACACCTTC. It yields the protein CASSLGAWTGYTF.

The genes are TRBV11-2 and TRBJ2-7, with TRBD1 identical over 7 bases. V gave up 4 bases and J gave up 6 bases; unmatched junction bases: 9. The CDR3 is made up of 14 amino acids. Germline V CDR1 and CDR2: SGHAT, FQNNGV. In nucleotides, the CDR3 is TGTGCCAGCAGCTCCCACAGGGGTTCCGGCGAGCAGTACTTC. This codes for CASSSHRGSGEQYF.

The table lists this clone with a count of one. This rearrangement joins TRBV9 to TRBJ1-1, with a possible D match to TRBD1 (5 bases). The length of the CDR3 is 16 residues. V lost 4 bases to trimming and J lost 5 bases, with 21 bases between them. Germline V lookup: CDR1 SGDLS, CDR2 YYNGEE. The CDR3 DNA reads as TGTGCCAGCAGCCCGACAGAACTGGGTTCGAGAACTGAAGCTTTCTTT. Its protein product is CASSPTELGSRTEAFF.

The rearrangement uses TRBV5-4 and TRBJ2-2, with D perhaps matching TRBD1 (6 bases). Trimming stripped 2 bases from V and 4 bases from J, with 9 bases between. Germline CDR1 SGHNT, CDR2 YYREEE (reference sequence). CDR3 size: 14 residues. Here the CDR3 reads CASSFTGFTGELFF. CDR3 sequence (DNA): TGTGCCAGCAGCTTTACAGGGTTCACCGGGGAGCTGTTTTTT.

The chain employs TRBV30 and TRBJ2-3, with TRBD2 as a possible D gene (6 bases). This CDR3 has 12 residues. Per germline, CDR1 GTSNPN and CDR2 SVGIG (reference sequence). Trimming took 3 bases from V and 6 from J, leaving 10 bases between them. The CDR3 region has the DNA TGTGCCTGGAGCGGGGGAGGTGATACGCAGTATTTT. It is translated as CAWSGGGDTQYF.

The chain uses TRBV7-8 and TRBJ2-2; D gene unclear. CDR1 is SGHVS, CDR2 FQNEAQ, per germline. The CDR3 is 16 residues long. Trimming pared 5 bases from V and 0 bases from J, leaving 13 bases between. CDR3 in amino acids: CASSPRGVANTGELFF. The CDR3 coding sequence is TGTGCCAGCAGCCCCCGAGGTGTCGCGAACACCGGGGAGCTGTTTTTT.

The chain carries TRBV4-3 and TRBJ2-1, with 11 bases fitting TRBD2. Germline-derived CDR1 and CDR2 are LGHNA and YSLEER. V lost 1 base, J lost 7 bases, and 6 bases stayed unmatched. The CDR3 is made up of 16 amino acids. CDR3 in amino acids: CASSQVLVAGGNEQFF. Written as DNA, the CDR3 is TGCGCCAGCAGCCAAGTTCTGGTAGCGGGGGGGAATGAGCAGTTCTTC.

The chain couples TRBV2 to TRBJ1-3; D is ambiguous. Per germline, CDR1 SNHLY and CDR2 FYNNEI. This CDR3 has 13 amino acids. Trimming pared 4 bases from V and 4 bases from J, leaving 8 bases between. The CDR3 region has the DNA TGTGCCAGCAGTGGAGGGCTCGGAAACACCATATATTTT. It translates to CASSGGLGNTIYF.

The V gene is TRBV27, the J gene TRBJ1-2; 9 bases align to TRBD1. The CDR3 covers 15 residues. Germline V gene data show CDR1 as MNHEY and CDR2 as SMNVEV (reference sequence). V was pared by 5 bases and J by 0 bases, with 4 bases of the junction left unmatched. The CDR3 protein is CASSPRQGANYGYTF. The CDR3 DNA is TGTGCCAGCAGTCCAAGACAGGGGGCTAACTATGGCTACACCTTC.

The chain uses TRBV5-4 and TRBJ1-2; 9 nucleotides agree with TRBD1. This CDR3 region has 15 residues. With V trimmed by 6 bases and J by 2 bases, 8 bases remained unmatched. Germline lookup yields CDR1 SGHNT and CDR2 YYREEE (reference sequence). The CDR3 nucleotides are TGTGCCAGCACCTTAACCGGGACAGGGAACTATGGCTACACCTTC. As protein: CASTLTGTGNYGYTF.

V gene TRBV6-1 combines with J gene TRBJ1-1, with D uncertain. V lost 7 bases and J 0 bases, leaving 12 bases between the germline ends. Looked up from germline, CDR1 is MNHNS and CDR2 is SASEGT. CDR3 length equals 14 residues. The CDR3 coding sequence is TGTGCCAGCAATCTAGCATACATGAACACTGAAGCTTTCTTT. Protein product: CASNLAYMNTEAFF.